This T cell receptor (beta chain) was documented in a study of PD-L1 blockade in urothelial cancer. Study summary: Analyzed time points were 3 weeks (second dose) and 6 weeks after therapy began.

Data came from immunoSEQ multiplex PCR; TCRdb stores just in-frame clones and leaves some out. The sample holds tens of thousands of clones; around 85% are singletons and the top ten take around 14%. The CDR3 extends over 13 amino acids. Germline CDR1 and CDR2: KGHSH and LQKENI. V lost 8 bases and J lost 0, with 7 bases in between. The time point: pretreatment peripheral blood. The sequence was collected from a man aged 60 to 69 with urothelial cancer. The source material was PBMCs, sampled around atezolizumab (anti-PD-L1) treatment. The V call is TRBV18, the J call TRBJ1-4; TRBD1 is a possible D gene (6 bases). DNA of the CDR3: TGTGCCAGCGAGGGGGCAACTAATGAAAAACTGTTTTTT. This sequence encodes CASEGATNEKLFF.